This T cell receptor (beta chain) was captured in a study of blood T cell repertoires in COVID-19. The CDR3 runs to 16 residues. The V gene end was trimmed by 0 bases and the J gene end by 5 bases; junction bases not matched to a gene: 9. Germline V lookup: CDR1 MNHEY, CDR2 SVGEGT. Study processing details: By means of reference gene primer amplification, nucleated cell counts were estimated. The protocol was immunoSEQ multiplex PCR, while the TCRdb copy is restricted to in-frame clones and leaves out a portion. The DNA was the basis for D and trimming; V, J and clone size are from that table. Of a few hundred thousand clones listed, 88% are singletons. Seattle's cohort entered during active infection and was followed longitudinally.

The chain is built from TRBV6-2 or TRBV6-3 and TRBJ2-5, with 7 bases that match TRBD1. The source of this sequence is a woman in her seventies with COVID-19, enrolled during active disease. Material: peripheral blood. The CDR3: CASSYSRQGDWETQYF. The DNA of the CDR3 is TGTGCCAGCAGTTACTCCAGACAGGGTGATTGGGAGACCCAGTACTTC.